Listed below are T cell receptor beta chains from one sample, sequenced in a study of OX40 agonist ivuxolimab in advanced cancers. TCRdb's table, derived via immunoSEQ multiplex PCR, lists solely in-frame clones and lacks some. Among roughly 51,000 clones listed, 88% were seen once. The sample consisted of CD4+ or CD8+ T cells sorted from blood, taken in a trial of the OX40 agonist ivuxolimab. The origin of the receptors is an adult with an advanced solid tumor such as melanoma, head and neck, liver or kidney cancer. Both conserved end residues are part of each CDR3. Fields, in order: J gene, clone size, V gene, D gene, CDR3 DNA, CDR3 protein. D genes are given only for firm matches. Only part of the rows carry a size: once, few, many, or a class if the clone is expanded.

j_call: TRBJ1-1; clone_size: .; v_call: TRBV7-9; d_call: .; cdr3_nt: TGTGCCAGCAGCTTTCAGGGTGGTACTGAAGCTTTCTTT; cdr3_aa: CASSFQGGTEAFF
j_call: TRBJ2-2; clone_size: .; v_call: TRBV4-3; d_call: .; cdr3_nt: TGCGCCAGCAGCCAAGGGGGGTACGGGGAGCTGTTTTTT; cdr3_aa: CASSQGGYGELFF
j_call: TRBJ2-7; clone_size: .; v_call: TRBV5-4; d_call: .; cdr3_nt: TGTGCCAGCAGCTTGGACAGGGTCGAGCAGTACTTC; cdr3_aa: CASSLDRVEQYF
j_call: TRBJ2-7; clone_size: .; v_call: TRBV5-1; d_call: TRBD1; cdr3_nt: TGCGCCAGCAGAAACTTGGACAGGGGGGCCTACGAGCAGTACTTC; cdr3_aa: CASRNLDRGAYEQYF
j_call: TRBJ1-1; clone_size: few; v_call: TRBV19; d_call: .; cdr3_nt: TGTGCCAGTAGTATTGGAGGACCTCCAACTGAAGCTTTCTTT; cdr3_aa: CASSIGGPPTEAFF
j_call: TRBJ2-1; clone_size: .; v_call: TRBV21-1; d_call: .; cdr3_nt: TGTGCCAGCAGCAAGCCGGGACAGGGGGCCTTTCTATCCTCCTACAATGAGCAGTTCTTC; cdr3_aa: CASSKPGQGAFLSSYNEQFF
j_call: TRBJ1-2; clone_size: .; v_call: TRBV5-4; d_call: .; cdr3_nt: TGTGCCAGCAGCTTGGCAGGATCTAACTATGGCTACACCTTC; cdr3_aa: CASSLAGSNYGYTF
j_call: TRBJ1-5; clone_size: .; v_call: TRBV4-2; d_call: .; cdr3_nt: TGTGCCAGCAGCCAAGATGTCAATCAGCCCCAGCATTTT; cdr3_aa: CASSQDVNQPQHF
j_call: TRBJ1-5; clone_size: .; v_call: TRBV27; d_call: .; cdr3_nt: TGTGCCAGCAGTTTAGGGGGGGCGTTTCCAAATCAGCCCCAGCATTTT; cdr3_aa: CASSLGGAFPNQPQHF
j_call: TRBJ1-1; clone_size: .; v_call: TRBV15; d_call: .; cdr3_nt: TGTGCCACCAGCAGAGTCGAAGACAGGAACACTGAAGCTTTCTTT; cdr3_aa: CATSRVEDRNTEAFF
j_call: TRBJ2-7; clone_size: .; v_call: TRBV19; d_call: .; cdr3_nt: TGTGCCAGTAGTATAAGCGGGACACAACAAGGGGGCACTTTCTACGAGCAGTACTTC; cdr3_aa: CASSISGTQQGGTFYEQYF
j_call: TRBJ2-7; clone_size: .; v_call: TRBV15; d_call: .; cdr3_nt: TGTGCCACCAGCAGAGATGGAGGGGCCGAGCAGTACTTC; cdr3_aa: CATSRDGGAEQYF
j_call: TRBJ2-3; clone_size: .; v_call: TRBV28; d_call: .; cdr3_nt: TGTGCCAGCAGTTCCCTTAGGGGGGCGGGGAGCACAGATACGCAGTATTTT; cdr3_aa: CASSSLRGAGSTDTQYF
j_call: TRBJ1-1; clone_size: .; v_call: TRBV7-9; d_call: .; cdr3_nt: TGTGCCGGATTGACAGGACCTGAAGCTTTCTTT; cdr3_aa: CAGLTGPEAFF
j_call: TRBJ2-1; clone_size: .; v_call: TRBV9; d_call: TRBD1; cdr3_nt: TGTGCCAGCAGCGTAGGACAGGGGACCTACAATGAGCAGTTCTTC; cdr3_aa: CASSVGQGTYNEQFF
j_call: TRBJ1-5; clone_size: .; v_call: TRBV19; d_call: .; cdr3_nt: TGTGCCAGTAGTATGGCCGGACACGGAGGGAAGCCCCAGCATTTT; cdr3_aa: CASSMAGHGGKPQHF
j_call: TRBJ2-1; clone_size: .; v_call: TRBV6-1; d_call: .; cdr3_nt: TGTGCCAGTTGGGGCGGCAATGAGCAGTTCTTC; cdr3_aa: CASWGGNEQFF
j_call: TRBJ1-4; clone_size: .; v_call: TRBV4-1; d_call: TRBD1; cdr3_nt: TGCGCCAGCAGCCATTTAGGGGGCAGGATGGAACTGTTTTTT; cdr3_aa: CASSHLGGRMELFF
j_call: TRBJ1-5; clone_size: .; v_call: TRBV5-8; d_call: TRBD1; cdr3_nt: TGTGCCAGCAGTCGGGACAGAAGCAATCAGCCCCAGCATTTT; cdr3_aa: CASSRDRSNQPQHF
j_call: TRBJ2-7; clone_size: .; v_call: TRBV5-1; d_call: TRBD2; cdr3_nt: TGCGCCAGCTCGGGGGGAGACGGCACCTACGAGCAGTACTTC; cdr3_aa: CASSGGDGTYEQYF
j_call: TRBJ2-7; clone_size: .; v_call: TRBV15; d_call: .; cdr3_nt: TGTGCCACCAGCAGAGTCGGGGGCGCGAATGAAGACGAGCAGTACTTC; cdr3_aa: CATSRVGGANEDEQYF
j_call: TRBJ2-7; clone_size: .; v_call: TRBV11-3; d_call: TRBD2; cdr3_nt: TGTGCCAGCAGCTTAGTCCCCTCCATCTTAGCGGGGTGCTACGAGCAGTACTTC; cdr3_aa: CASSLVPSILAGCYEQYF
j_call: TRBJ2-5; clone_size: .; v_call: TRBV21-1; d_call: .; cdr3_nt: TGTGCCAGCAGCAGGGATCGGGGGGCTGAAGAGACCCAGTACTTC; cdr3_aa: CASSRDRGAEETQYF
j_call: TRBJ2-3; clone_size: .; v_call: TRBV6-1; d_call: .; cdr3_nt: TGTGCCAGCAGTGTGGACCGAAGCACAGATACGCAGTATTTT; cdr3_aa: CASSVDRSTDTQYF
j_call: TRBJ2-1; clone_size: .; v_call: TRBV2; d_call: TRBD2; cdr3_nt: TGTGCCAGCAGGCTCACTAGCGGGAGCTCCTACAATGAGCAGTTCTTC; cdr3_aa: CASRLTSGSSYNEQFF
j_call: TRBJ2-1; clone_size: .; v_call: TRBV5-4; d_call: TRBD1; cdr3_nt: TGTGCCAGCAGCTCGTCGACAGGGGGGATCTACAATGAGCAGTTCTTC; cdr3_aa: CASSSSTGGIYNEQFF
j_call: TRBJ2-2; clone_size: .; v_call: TRBV27; d_call: .; cdr3_nt: TGTGCCAGCAGTCACGCGACAAGTAGGACCGGGGAGCTGTTTTTT; cdr3_aa: CASSHATSRTGELFF
j_call: TRBJ2-7; clone_size: .; v_call: TRBV11-2; d_call: TRBD2; cdr3_nt: TGTGCCAGCAGCTTAGCGGTTGGGCTAGCGGGACGAAACGAGCAGTACTTC; cdr3_aa: CASSLAVGLAGRNEQYF
j_call: TRBJ2-3; clone_size: .; v_call: TRBV7-9; d_call: TRBD2; cdr3_nt: TGTGCCAGCAGCTTAGTGGGGACTAGCGCTTTGGCAGATACGCAGTATTTT; cdr3_aa: CASSLVGTSALADTQYF
j_call: TRBJ2-1; clone_size: once; v_call: TRBV13; d_call: .; cdr3_nt: TGTGCCAGCAGCTTAGGCATATTAAATGAGCAGTTCTTC; cdr3_aa: CASSLGILNEQFF
j_call: TRBJ1-5; clone_size: .; v_call: TRBV7-2; d_call: .; cdr3_nt: TGTGCCAGCAGCTTAGAACAGTATAGCAATCAGCCCCAGCATTTT; cdr3_aa: CASSLEQYSNQPQHF
j_call: TRBJ2-1; clone_size: few; v_call: TRBV7-9; d_call: TRBD2; cdr3_nt: TGTGCCAGCAGCAGCGGGGAATCTGAGCAGTTCTTC; cdr3_aa: CASSSGESEQFF
j_call: TRBJ2-1; clone_size: .; v_call: TRBV5-4; d_call: .; cdr3_nt: TGTGCCAGCAGCGTGGACGGCGGCGCCTACAATGAGCAGTTCTTC; cdr3_aa: CASSVDGGAYNEQFF
j_call: TRBJ2-7; clone_size: .; v_call: TRBV28; d_call: .; cdr3_nt: TGTGCCAGCAGTTTGAGTTGGGGGGCGGAAGGTTACGAGCAGTACTTC; cdr3_aa: CASSLSWGAEGYEQYF
j_call: TRBJ2-1; clone_size: .; v_call: TRBV7-8; d_call: .; cdr3_nt: TGTGCCAGCAGCTTAGAGGTAGCGGACTCCTACAATGAGCAGTTCTTC; cdr3_aa: CASSLEVADSYNEQFF
j_call: TRBJ1-2; clone_size: few; v_call: TRBV7-2; d_call: TRBD1; cdr3_nt: TGTGCCAGCAGCTTAGGGGGACAGGTTAACTATGGCTACACCTTC; cdr3_aa: CASSLGGQVNYGYTF
j_call: TRBJ2-1; clone_size: .; v_call: TRBV7-9; d_call: .; cdr3_nt: TGTGCCAGCAGCCCCCCCAATACGGGAAAACTCTACAATGAGCAGTTCTTC; cdr3_aa: CASSPPNTGKLYNEQFF
j_call: TRBJ1-2; clone_size: .; v_call: TRBV14; d_call: .; cdr3_nt: TGTGCCAGCAGCCAGATAAACTTGGGACCGACTAACTATGGCTACACCTTC; cdr3_aa: CASSQINLGPTNYGYTF
j_call: TRBJ2-1; clone_size: .; v_call: TRBV2; d_call: TRBD1; cdr3_nt: TGTGCCAGCAGTGAATCGGGACAGAGCTCCTACAATGAGCAGTTCTTC; cdr3_aa: CASSESGQSSYNEQFF
j_call: TRBJ2-3; clone_size: .; v_call: TRBV7-2; d_call: .; cdr3_nt: TGTGCCAGCAGTCTCGGCGGGATCACAGATACGCAGTATTTT; cdr3_aa: CASSLGGITDTQYF
j_call: TRBJ2-1; clone_size: .; v_call: TRBV28; d_call: .; cdr3_nt: TGTGCCAGCAGCGGGGGATACAATGAGCAGTTCTTC; cdr3_aa: CASSGGYNEQFF
j_call: TRBJ1-5; clone_size: .; v_call: TRBV27; d_call: .; cdr3_nt: TGTGCCAGCAGTTCGGGGGACGGGGGAGGGCCCCAGCATTTT; cdr3_aa: CASSSGDGGGPQHF
j_call: TRBJ1-2; clone_size: .; v_call: TRBV6-1; d_call: .; cdr3_nt: TGTGCCAGCAGTGAAATTGGCAGCGCCTGGGACTATGGCTACACCTTC; cdr3_aa: CASSEIGSAWDYGYTF
j_call: TRBJ2-3; clone_size: few; v_call: TRBV9; d_call: .; cdr3_nt: TGTGCCAGCAGCGCCCCGCTTGGCGATACGCAGTATTTT; cdr3_aa: CASSAPLGDTQYF
j_call: TRBJ1-3; clone_size: .; v_call: TRBV13; d_call: .; cdr3_nt: TGTGCCAGCAGCTTAGGGGAGGGGGCTGGAAACACCATATATTTT; cdr3_aa: CASSLGEGAGNTIYF
j_call: TRBJ1-2; clone_size: .; v_call: TRBV7-2; d_call: TRBD1; cdr3_nt: TGTGCCAGCAGCCCAGGGCAGGGGGCGATCTATGGCTACACCTTC; cdr3_aa: CASSPGQGAIYGYTF
j_call: TRBJ1-2; clone_size: .; v_call: TRBV4-3; d_call: .; cdr3_nt: TGCGCCAGCAGCTCGGGACAAGCTTATGGCTACACCTTC; cdr3_aa: CASSSGQAYGYTF
j_call: TRBJ1-4; clone_size: .; v_call: TRBV27; d_call: .; cdr3_nt: TGTGCCAGCAGTTTTTCTCACAGGCGCGGTAATGAAAAACTGTTTTTT; cdr3_aa: CASSFSHRRGNEKLFF
j_call: TRBJ2-3; clone_size: .; v_call: TRBV7-2; d_call: TRBD2; cdr3_nt: TGTGCCAGCAGCTCACTAGCGGGAGTCGACACAGATACGCAGTATTTT; cdr3_aa: CASSSLAGVDTDTQYF
j_call: TRBJ1-5; clone_size: .; v_call: TRBV28; d_call: .; cdr3_nt: TGTGCCAGCAGCACGAGTGTCAGGGGTTTTCGCAATCAGCCCCAGCATTTT; cdr3_aa: CASSTSVRGFRNQPQHF
j_call: TRBJ2-1; clone_size: .; v_call: TRBV7-9; d_call: .; cdr3_nt: TGTGCCAGCAGCTTTTTTATCGGCCCCTCCACAGACAATGAGCAGTTCTTC; cdr3_aa: CASSFFIGPSTDNEQFF
j_call: TRBJ1-2; clone_size: .; v_call: TRBV10-3; d_call: TRBD1; cdr3_nt: TGTGCCATCAGTGAGAAGCAACAGGGGTCGGGCTATGGCTACACCTTC; cdr3_aa: CAISEKQQGSGYGYTF
j_call: TRBJ2-1; clone_size: .; v_call: TRBV6-4; d_call: .; cdr3_nt: TGTGCCAGCAGGGGGGTAGGCGGTGAGCAGTTCTTC; cdr3_aa: CASRGVGGEQFF
j_call: TRBJ2-5; clone_size: few; v_call: TRBV28; d_call: .; cdr3_nt: TGTGCCAGCAGTTTTTCCCTTGAGACCCAGTACTTC; cdr3_aa: CASSFSLETQYF
j_call: TRBJ2-5; clone_size: .; v_call: TRBV6-1; d_call: TRBD2; cdr3_nt: TGTGCCATCATCCGAGGACGGGGGGTACAAGAGACCCAGTACTTC; cdr3_aa: CAIIRGRGVQETQYF